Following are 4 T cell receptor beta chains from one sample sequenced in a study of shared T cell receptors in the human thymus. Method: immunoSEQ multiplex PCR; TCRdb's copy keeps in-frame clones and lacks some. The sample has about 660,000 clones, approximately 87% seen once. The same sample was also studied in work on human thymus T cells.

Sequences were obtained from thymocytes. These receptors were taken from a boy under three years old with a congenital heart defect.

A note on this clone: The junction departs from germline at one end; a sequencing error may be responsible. The CDR3 region is CATSRKNRGQGPF. For the CDR3, the DNA is TGTGCCACCAGCAGGAAGAACAGGGGTCAGGGCCCCTTC. This chain joins TRBV15 and TRBJ1-2; 7 nucleotides agree with TRBD1. The length of the CDR3 is 13 residues. Germline V gene lookup returns CDR1 LNHNV and CDR2 YYDKDF (reference sequence).

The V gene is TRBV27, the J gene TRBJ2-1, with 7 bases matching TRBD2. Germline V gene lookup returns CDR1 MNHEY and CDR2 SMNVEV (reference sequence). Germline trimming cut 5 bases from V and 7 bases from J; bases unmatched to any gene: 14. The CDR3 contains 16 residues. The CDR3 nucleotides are TGTGCCAGCAGTCCAGGGACTACCACCGGACCGAATGAGCAGTTCTTC. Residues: CASSPGTTTGPNEQFF.

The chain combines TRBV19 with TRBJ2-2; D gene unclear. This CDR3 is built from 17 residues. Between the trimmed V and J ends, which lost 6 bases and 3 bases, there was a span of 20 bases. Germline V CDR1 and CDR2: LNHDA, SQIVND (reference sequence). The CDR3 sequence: CASRRPDKRRHTGELFF. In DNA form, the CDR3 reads TGTGCCAGTAGGAGACCTGACAAAAGGCGTCACACCGGGGAGCTGTTTTTT.

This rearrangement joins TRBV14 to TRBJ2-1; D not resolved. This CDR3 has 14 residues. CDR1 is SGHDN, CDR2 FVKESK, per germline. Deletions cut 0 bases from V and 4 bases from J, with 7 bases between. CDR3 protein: CASSQERSYNEQFF. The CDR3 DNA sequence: TGTGCCAGCAGCCAAGAGCGGAGTTACAATGAGCAGTTCTTC.